The sequence of this TCR beta chain was determined in a study of tissue T cells after allogeneic stem cell transplantation. Whole-study context: Tissue samples with histologically apparent lymphocytes on H&E review were prioritized for sequencing.

Sequencing was performed with immunoSEQ multiplex PCR; in TCRdb, only in-frame clones are kept and a portion is missing. The sample lists fewer than 30,000 clones, over 70% occurring once. This CDR3 has 16 residues. GI sites, liver, skin and spleen were taken after median 9.75 post-mortem hours. The clonotype comes from an older female donor with lung cancer. Specimen: tissue from the ileum, collected at autopsy. This chain uses TRBV12-2 with TRBJ2-7; the D call TRBD1 from the table was never checked on the DNA. TRBV12-2 is termed a pseudogene. CDR3 coding DNA: TGTGCAAGTCGCTTAGCGGCGGACAGGGAGATGTGCGAGCAGTACTTC. Protein sequence: CASRLAADREMCEQYF.